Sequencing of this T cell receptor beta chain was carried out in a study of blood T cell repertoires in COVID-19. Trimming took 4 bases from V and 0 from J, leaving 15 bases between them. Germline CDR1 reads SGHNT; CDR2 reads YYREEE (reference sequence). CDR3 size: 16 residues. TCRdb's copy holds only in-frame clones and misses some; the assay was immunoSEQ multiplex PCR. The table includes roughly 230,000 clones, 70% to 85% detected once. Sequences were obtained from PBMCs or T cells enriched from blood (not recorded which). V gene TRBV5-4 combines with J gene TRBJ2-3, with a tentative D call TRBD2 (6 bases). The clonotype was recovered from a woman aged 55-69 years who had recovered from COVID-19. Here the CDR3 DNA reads TGTGCCAGCAGCCGAGAGGTCGGGAGAAGCACAGATACGCAGTATTTT. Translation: CASSREVGRSTDTQYF.